This T cell receptor (beta chain) was found in a study of T-cell reconstitution after alpha-beta-depleted transplantation in children. Study results and limitations: Where some patients showed high TCRbeta diversity at day 60, it came from recipient T cells and thymic progenitors that had survived. Expanded graft clones, several hundred of them, were reportedly the source of alpha-beta T cells about two months after transplant. T cells produced anew were the main source of T-cell counts and diversity one year after transplant.

A few counts support this clonotype. Its antigen remains unknown. At one end the junction does not follow the germline gene, possibly because of a read error. Molecular barcoding with unique molecular identifiers was used for the TCRbeta library. TCRdb reprocessed the PCR reads with MiXCR, giving one entry per CDR3 protein. The sample holds about 980,000 distinct CDR3 sequences, about 30% seen once. Germline assignment: CDR1 SGHTA and CDR2 FQGTGA. This CDR3 spans 15 amino acids. The V and J genes are TRBV7-3 and TRBJ1-2, with TRBD1 as a possible D gene (5 bases). The TCR comes from a boy in the first two years of life who had a stem cell transplant for SCID, so the T cells may come from the graft donor. The sample in question was PBMCs, mostly from graft donor cells, obtained 360 days after TCRalphabeta/CD19-depleted stem cell transplant. The CDR3 protein is CASSLTAGIDYGYTF. The CDR3 nucleotides read TGTGCCAGCAGCCTAACCGCAGGGATAGACTATGGCTACACCTTC.